The clone carrying this TCR beta chain was seen many times. The CDR3 length is 16 residues. With 5 bases clipped from V and 6 bases from J, the junction kept 13 bases outside the gene matches. Germline V gene lookup returns CDR1 SGHTA and CDR2 FQGNSA. This specimen belongs to a study of regulatory T cells in long-lasting Graves disease. Regarding time point: persistent/refractory GD, antithyroid drugs over 5 years with positive TRAb. Isolated PBMC RNA provided the starting material for the TCR library. Per American Thyroid Association guidelines, Graves' disease was diagnosed. Patients were enrolled at an endocrinology department in Xi'an, China. With iRepertoire HTBI primers and Arm-PCR of CDR3 regions, TCR beta libraries were built. TCRdb called the multiplex PCR reads again in MiXCR, with one record for every CDR3 protein. The data show 400,000 or so distinct CDR3 sequences, less than 25% seen once.

The rearrangement links TRBV7-2 to TRBJ2-5, with TRBD2 identical over 9 bases. Specimen: peripheral blood mononuclear cells (PBMCs), collected when the disease was refractory, from a patient treated with antithyroid drugs. The receptor's source is a female donor with Graves disease. The DNA for the CDR3 is TGTGCCAGCAGCCCGAGGGATTTTAGCGGGAGTCAGACCCAGTACTTC. Its protein is CASSPRDFSGSQTQYF.